This T cell receptor (beta chain) was captured by sequencing in a study of shared clonotypes between healthy human individuals. The CDR3 covers 17 residues. The V gene's germline CDR1 is LGHNA and CDR2 YSLEER. The V and J ends lost 4 bases and 4 bases respectively, with 19 bases between them. Clones were sequenced by immunoSEQ multiplex PCR, and TCRdb holds only the in-frame ones, with some missing. The sample holds some 2 million clones; about 95% are singletons and the top ten take 0.9% to 1.3%. Positive CCR7 selection of CD45RO-negative cells yielded the naive CD8 cells, and terminally differentiated effector memory CD45RA+ cells were excluded.

This rearrangement joins TRBV4-3 to TRBJ2-2, with a tentative D call TRBD2 (6 bases). The sequenced sample consisted of naive CD8+ T cells sorted from blood. The source is a man between 18 and 29 years old in good health. This CDR3 reads CASSPGTELVFTGELFF. DNA for the CDR3: TGCGCCAGCAGCCCAGGGACTGAGTTAGTATTCACCGGGGAGCTGTTTTTT.